Presented here are 28 T cell receptor beta chains from one specimen sequenced in a study of T cells in Graves' hyperthyroidism and ophthalmopathy. RNA transcripts gave rise to amplified TCR beta CDR3 regions. The primer set for the first-round RT-PCR of the TCR CDR3 was HTBI. TCRdb passed the multiplex PCR reads through MiXCR, listing each CDR3 protein once. The sample shows around 700,000 distinct CDR3 sequences, around 40% of them seen only once. Sequenced sample: blood. These receptors originate from a woman aged 40 to 50 with Graves' hyperthyroidism.

The rearrangement links TRBV5-1 to TRBJ1-1, with D unresolved. V was trimmed by 9 bases and J by 5 bases, leaving 17 bases between them. The CDR3 is made up of 13 amino acids. CDR1 SGHRS and CDR2 YFSETQ come from the germline V gene. The CDR3 region is CATRTREETEAFF. As DNA, the CDR3 is TGCGCCACCCGAACACGGGAGGAGACTGAAGCTTTCTTT.

This clonotype was counted ten times or more. This CDR3 reads CASRGVAGEQPQHF. The DNA of the CDR3 is TGTGCCAGCAGAGGGGTTGCAGGGGAACAGCCCCAGCATTTT. The chain joins TRBV6-6 to TRBJ1-5; weak D call: TRBD1 (6 bases). The CDR3 runs to 14 residues. V gave up 6 bases and J gave up 7 bases, with 16 bases separating them. Germline CDR1 is MNHNY and CDR2 is SVGAGI (reference sequence).

Comment on this clonotype: A much more abundant neighbour one base away suggests this may be a read error. The DNA for the CDR3 is TGTGCCAGCAGCTTAAGTGGGGGGCAGGATGAAAAACTGTTTTTT. This gives the protein CASSLSGGQDEKLFF. The chain employs TRBV7-2 and TRBJ1-4, with D possibly being TRBD1 (6 bases). The germline CDR1 and CDR2 sequences are SGHTA and FQGNSA. The CDR3 runs to 15 residues. V gave up 2 bases and J gave up 6 bases, with 13 bases separating them.

This clonotype was found many times. The chain links TRBV7-8 to TRBJ2-7, with TRBD2 identical over 14 bases. The CDR3 length is 16 residues. Trimming took 1 base from V and 3 from J; bases not matched to a gene: 2. Germline V gives CDR1 SGHVS, CDR2 FQNEAQ. In DNA, the CDR3 is TGTGCCAGCAGCTTAGACGGGACTAGCGGGAGCTACGAGCAGTACTTC. It encodes CASSLDGTSGSYEQYF.

This chain joins TRBV6-5 and TRBJ1-5; no clear D. The CDR3 covers 16 residues. Germline lookup yields CDR1 MNHEY and CDR2 SVGAGI. V lost 5 bases, J lost 0 bases, and 14 bases lay in between. CDR3 residues: CASSRTQRVSNQPQHF. The CDR3 DNA sequence: TGTGCCAGCAGTAGAACGCAGCGGGTTAGCAATCAGCCCCAGCATTTT.

J is TRBJ1-1 and V is TRBV2; a possible D gene is TRBD1 (6 bases). The CDR3 contains 14 residues. V gave up 9 bases and J gave up 6 bases, with 20 bases separating them. CDR1 SNHLY and CDR2 FYNNEI come from the germline V gene. The CDR3 coding sequence is TGTGCCAGAGGAGGTCAAACAGGGATGGCTGAAGCTTTCTTT. It is translated as CARGGQTGMAEAFF.

This clonotype was seen at least ten times. The chain couples TRBV20-1 to TRBJ2-5, with TRBD2 as a possible D gene (6 bases). The germline V and J ends were trimmed by 3 bases and 3 bases, with 14 bases remaining between them. The CDR3 is 14 residues long. Germline CDR1 DFQATT, CDR2 SNEGSKA (reference sequence). CDR3 amino acids: CSAREGRREETQYF. The DNA of the CDR3 is TGCAGTGCTAGGGAAGGCAGGAGGGAAGAGACCCAGTACTTC.

For this clonotype: Since a much larger clone is just one base distant, this may be a read error. The rearrangement links TRBV7-8 to TRBJ1-1, with unresolved D. Germline CDR1 is SGHVS and CDR2 is FQNEAQ. This CDR3 comprises 14 residues. The CDR3 reads CASSRWAGDTEASF. CDR3 nucleotide sequence: TGTGCCAGCAGCCGATGGGCGGGAGACACTGAAGCTTCCTTT.

This rearrangement joins TRBV19 to TRBJ2-2, with TRBD1 matching over 10 bases. The junction had 3 bases not matched to a gene; V was cut back by 5 bases and J by 3 bases. Germline-derived CDR1 and CDR2 are LNHDA and SQIVND (reference sequence). This CDR3 region has 15 residues. Here the CDR3 reads CASSFGQGDTGELFF. The CDR3 region has the DNA TGTGCCAGTAGTTTCGGACAGGGGGACACCGGGGAGCTGTTTTTT.

This chain links TRBV12-3 or TRBV12-4 with TRBJ2-5; perhaps TRBD1 as D (6 bases). The CDR3 has 14 residues. With 6 bases removed from V and 4 bases from J, the gap between germline ends came to 15 bases. CDR3 nucleotides: TGTGCCAGCAGGGACAGCCAAGGGGGAGAGACCCAGTACTTC. This gives the protein CASRDSQGGETQYF.

V is TRBV24-1 and J is TRBJ2-4; no clear D. V lost 3 bases, J lost 0 bases, and 8 bases lay in between. This CDR3 spans 15 amino acids. Germline lookup yields CDR1 KGHDR and CDR2 SFDVKD. The CDR3 nucleotides are TGTGCCACCAGTGATGCCAGAAGAGCCAAAAACATTCAGTACTTC. Amino acid sequence: CATSDARRAKNIQYF.

V and J are TRBV28 and TRBJ1-3; unclear D gene. CDR3 length equals 14 residues. The V gene's germline CDR1 is MDHEN and CDR2 SYDVKM. Deletions cut 6 bases from V and 0 bases from J, with 9 bases between. The CDR3 spells CASSSILSGNTIYF. The CDR3 DNA sequence: TGTGCCAGCAGCTCCATCCTCTCTGGAAACACCATATATTTT.

This chain joins TRBV7-2 and TRBJ2-5; 8 bases are a match to TRBD1. This CDR3 region has 16 residues. Germline-derived CDR1 and CDR2 are SGHTA and FQGNSA. The ends lost 5 bases at V and 5 bases at J; junction bases unmatched: 13. The CDR3 protein is CASSVGGRGPVETQYF. The CDR3 DNA reads TGTGCCAGCAGCGTAGGAGGCAGGGGGCCGGTGGAGACCCAGTACTTC. Filled out from reference TRBV7-2 and TRBJ2-5, the complete variable domain reads GAGVSQSPSNKVTEKGKDVELRCDPISGHTALYWYRQSLGQGLEFLIYFQGNSAPDKSGLPSDRFSAERTGGSVSTLTIQRTQQEDSAVYLCASSVGGRGPVETQYFGPGTRLLVL.

The chain carries TRBV28 and TRBJ2-7, with TRBD1 identical over 8 bases. The CDR3 consists of 14 residues. V shed 4 bases and J 2 bases; nucleotides not matched to a gene: 4. Germline values: CDR1 MDHEN, CDR2 SYDVKM. CDR3 loop: CASSYRGIAYEQYF. CDR3 DNA: TGTGCCAGCAGTTACAGGGGGATCGCCTACGAGCAGTACTTC.

This clonotype appeared a single time. The CDR3 sequence: CSATSGQLYGYTF. Written as DNA, the CDR3 is TGCAGTGCGACCTCGGGACAGCTCTATGGCTACACCTTC. The chain employs TRBV20-1 and TRBJ1-2; 7 bases are shared with TRBD1. CDR3 length: 13 residues. CDR1 is DFQATT, CDR2 SNEGSKA, per germline (reference sequence). The ends lost 6 bases at V and 4 bases at J; junction bases unmatched: 8.

This clonotype was detected ten times or more. This chain uses TRBV29-1 with TRBJ2-2; 12 bases line up with TRBD2. CDR1 is SQVTM, CDR2 ANQGSEA, per germline. This CDR3 contains 13 residues. The J segment lost 7 bases and the V segment lost 7 bases, leaving 4 bases of the junction unmatched. The CDR3 nucleotides read TGCAGCGCACGGACTAGCGGGAACGGGGAGCTGTTTTTT. It specifies CSARTSGNGELFF.

As concerns this clonotype: At one end, the junction sequence differs from germline, possibly due to a read error. The CDR3 bases are TGTGCCAGTAGTACCCCCTGGAACACTGGAGCTTTCTTT. Its translation is CASSTPWNTGAFF. This chain links TRBV19 with TRBJ1-1; no definite D call. The CDR3 loop spans 13 amino acids. Germline values: CDR1 LNHDA, CDR2 SQIVND (reference sequence).

V usage is TRBV20-1 and J usage is TRBJ2-5; 10 positions match TRBD2. V lost 3 bases, J lost 0 bases, and 4 bases stayed unmatched. The CDR3 totals 15 residues. Germline V gene data show CDR1 as DFQATT and CDR2 as SNEGSKA (reference sequence). The CDR3, as DNA: TGCAGTGCTAGTCTAGCGGGGGCGTACCAAGAGACCCAGTACTTC. Translating it yields CSASLAGAYQETQYF.

The chain links TRBV6-5 to TRBJ1-1; 7 nucleotides align to TRBD1. This CDR3 contains 13 residues. Germline CDR1 reads MNHEY; CDR2 reads SVGAGI. The J segment lost 7 bases and the V segment lost 5 bases, leaving 7 bases of the junction unmatched. The CDR3 protein is CASSLGQDREAFF. The CDR3, as DNA: TGTGCCAGCAGTCTCGGACAGGACCGTGAAGCTTTCTTT.

This clonotype has a handful of counts. The V call is TRBV4-3, the J call TRBJ2-5, with D possibly being TRBD1 or TRBD2 (5 bases each). The CDR3 is made up of 16 amino acids. The germline gives CDR1 LGHNA, CDR2 YSLEER. Trimming stripped 3 bases from V and 5 bases from J, with 19 bases between. The chain's CDR3 is CASSQTGGLGAETQYF. In nucleotides, the CDR3 is TGCGCCAGCAGCCAGACTGGGGGTCTAGGGGCGGAGACCCAGTACTTC.

To note about this clonotype: This may arise from a read error, as a much more abundant clone is one base away. The chain has TRBV20-1 and TRBJ2-5; 7 nucleotides match TRBD2. Germline CDR1 reads DFQATT; CDR2 reads SNEGSKA (reference sequence). The CDR3 extends over 14 amino acids. The CDR3 bases are TGCAGTGCCCTCTTGCCTAGCGGACAAGAGACCCGGTACTTC. This encodes CSALLPSGQETRYF.

This clonotype was found a few times. This sequence joins TRBV5-5 and TRBJ1-1, with D maybe TRBD1 (6 bases). With 4 bases removed from V and 5 bases from J, the gap between germline ends came to 18 bases. The length of the CDR3 is 15 residues. Germline CDR1 and CDR2: SGHKS and YYEKEE (reference sequence). This CDR3 reads CASSLTGISKTEAFF. CDR3 in DNA: TGTGCCAGCAGCCTTACAGGGATCTCTAAAACTGAAGCTTTCTTT.

This clonotype was observed a few times. This may stem from a read error, because a much larger clone lies one nucleotide away. The V gene is TRBV2, the J gene TRBJ2-5; maybe TRBD2 (6 bases). Per germline, CDR1 SNHLY and CDR2 FYNNEI. The V end was cut by 7 bases, the J end by 5 bases, with 8 bases between. The CDR3 has 11 amino acids. The CDR3 protein is CASKEGETQYF. As DNA, the CDR3 is TGTGCCAGCAAGGAGGGGGAGACCCAGTACTTC.

The chain has TRBV24-1 and TRBJ1-2; 11 nucleotides line up with TRBD1. This CDR3 is 17 amino acids long. J was trimmed by 2 bases and V by 4 bases; bases with no gene match: 8. Germline CDR1 KGHDR, CDR2 SFDVKD. In DNA, the CDR3 is TGTGCCACCAGTGAGCCTCCGGGACAGGGGGGAAACTATGGCTACACCTTC. Protein: CATSEPPGQGGNYGYTF.

The sample holds one count of this clonotype. This sequence may be a read error, since a much larger clone differs from it by one base. The chain is built from TRBV7-3 and TRBJ1-6; 8 nucleotides match TRBD1. The V gene end was trimmed by 2 bases and the J gene end by 11 bases; junction bases not matched to a gene: 8. The CDR3 contains 15 residues. CDR1 is SGHTA, CDR2 FQGTGA, per germline. CDR3 protein: CASSLEATGDAPLHF. The CDR3 coding sequence is TGTGCCAGCAGCTTAGAGGCGACAGGGGATGCACCCCTCCACTTT.

With respect to this clonotype: This could be a read error, since a much larger clone is one nucleotide away. CDR3 sequence: CASSKLGELFF. The CDR3 DNA sequence: TGTGCCAGCAGCAAACTAGGGGAGCTGTTTTTT. V usage is TRBV7-2 and J usage is TRBJ2-2; no firm D call. CDR1 SGHTA and CDR2 FQGNSA come from the germline V gene. The CDR3 totals 11 residues. V lost 5 bases and J 8 bases, leaving 6 bases between the germline ends.

The chain has TRBV28 and TRBJ2-7, with D possibly being TRBD2 (7 bases). Trimming took off 6 bases at V and 6 bases at J, with 15 bases between the two ends. The CDR3 has 13 amino acids. The V gene's germline CDR1 is MDHEN and CDR2 SYDVKM. The CDR3 loop reads CASSRDRGGEQYF. The CDR3 DNA follows: TGTGCCAGCAGCCGCGATAGGGGGGGCGAGCAGTACTTC.

Only one count was recorded for this clonotype. An end of the junction differs from the germline gene, which may be a read error. DNA of the CDR3: TGTGTCAGCAGCTCCCGGGACAGGGGAGCCGGGGAGCTGTTTTTT. Translating gives CVSSSRDRGAGELFF. The genes are TRBV7-9 and TRBJ2-2; TRBD1 matches 10 bases. This CDR3 comprises 15 residues. Germline V gene data show CDR1 as SEHNR and CDR2 as FQNEAQ (reference sequence).